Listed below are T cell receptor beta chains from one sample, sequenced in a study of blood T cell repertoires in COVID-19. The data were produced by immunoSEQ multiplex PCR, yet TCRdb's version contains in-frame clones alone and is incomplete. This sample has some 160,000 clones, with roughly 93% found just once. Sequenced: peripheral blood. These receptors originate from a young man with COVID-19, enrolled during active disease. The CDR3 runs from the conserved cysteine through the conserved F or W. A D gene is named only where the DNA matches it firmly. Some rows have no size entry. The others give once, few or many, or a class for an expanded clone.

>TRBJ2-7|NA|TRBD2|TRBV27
CASSRGSGRGYEQYF
TGTGCCAGCAGTCGCGGCAGCGGGAGAGGCTACGAGCAGTACTTC
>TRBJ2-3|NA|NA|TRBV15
CATSRELTDTQYF
TGTGCCACCAGCAGAGAACTCACAGATACGCAGTATTTT
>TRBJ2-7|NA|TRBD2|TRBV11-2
CASSSGGGAEIYEQYF
TGTGCCAGCAGCTCCGGGGGGGGAGCCGAGATCTACGAGCAGTACTTC
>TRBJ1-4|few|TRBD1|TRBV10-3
CAISESTGGRGNEKLFF
TGTGCCATCAGTGAGTCGACAGGGGGCCGCGGTAATGAAAAACTGTTTTTT
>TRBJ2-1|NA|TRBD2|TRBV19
CASSISPGGNEQFF
TGTGCCAGTAGTATCTCACCGGGAGGGAATGAGCAGTTCTTC
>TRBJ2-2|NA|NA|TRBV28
CASSLSRGRGTGELFF
TGTGCCAGCAGTTTAAGCAGGGGACGCGGCACCGGGGAGCTGTTTTTT
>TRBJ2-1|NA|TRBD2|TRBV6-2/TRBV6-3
CASSRGLVRVDEQFF
TGTGCCAGCAGTCGCGGACTAGTTCGTGTGGATGAGCAGTTCTTC
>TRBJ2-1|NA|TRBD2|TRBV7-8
CASSLGRPLLTGGYNEQFF
TGTGCCAGCAGCTTAGGCCGCCCTTTGCTGACGGGAGGATACAATGAGCAGTTCTTC
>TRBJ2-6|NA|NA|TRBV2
CASSTTGPGANVLTF
TGTGCCAGCAGCACTACAGGGCCTGGGGCCAACGTCCTGACTTTC
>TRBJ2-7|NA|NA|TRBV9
CASSKRDNPYEQYF
TGTGCCAGCAGCAAGCGGGACAACCCCTACGAGCAGTACTTC
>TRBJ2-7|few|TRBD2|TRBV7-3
CASSLHPSGSYEQYF
TGTGCCAGCAGCTTACATCCTAGCGGATCCTACGAGCAGTACTTC
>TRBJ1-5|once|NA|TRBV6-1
CASSELDRHLWISNQPQHF
TGTGCCAGCAGTGAACTGGACAGACACCTTTGGATTAGCAATCAGCCCCAGCATTTT
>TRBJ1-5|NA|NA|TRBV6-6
CASSPGFNSNQPQHF
TGTGCCAGCAGTCCGGGATTCAATAGCAATCAGCCCCAGCATTTT
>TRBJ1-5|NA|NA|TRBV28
CASSSYRPRGNQPQHF
TGTGCCAGCAGTTCCTACAGGCCCCGGGGCAATCAGCCCCAGCATTTT
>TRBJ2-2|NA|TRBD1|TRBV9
CASSVRRGQDGELFF
TGTGCCAGCAGCGTACGCAGGGGGCAGGACGGGGAGCTGTTTTTT
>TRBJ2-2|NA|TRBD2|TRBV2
CASTPGLAGIWNTGELFF
TGTGCCAGCACACCTGGACTAGCGGGGATATGGAACACCGGGGAGCTGTTTTTT
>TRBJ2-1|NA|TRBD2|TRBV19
CASSVGRAGFSQFF
TGTGCCAGTAGTGTCGGGAGGGCCGGGTTCTCGCAGTTCTTC
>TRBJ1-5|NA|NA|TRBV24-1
CATSGVGGNNQPQHF
TGTGCCACCAGTGGGGTTGGGGGGAACAATCAGCCCCAGCATTTT
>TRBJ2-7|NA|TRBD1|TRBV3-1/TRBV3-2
CASSQLPGGFGYEQYF
TGTGCCAGCAGCCAACTTCCAGGGGGCTTTGGGTACGAGCAGTACTTC
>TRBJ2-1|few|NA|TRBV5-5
CASSPRTAGEQFF
TGTGCCAGCAGCCCCCGGACTGCCGGGGAGCAGTTCTTC
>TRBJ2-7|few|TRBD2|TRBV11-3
CASSRTSGYEQYF
TGTGCCAGCTCCCGGACTAGCGGCTACGAGCAGTACTTC
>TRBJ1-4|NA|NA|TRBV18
CASSPQPEWGEKLFF
TGTGCCAGCTCACCCCAACCGGAGTGGGGCGAAAAACTGTTTTTT
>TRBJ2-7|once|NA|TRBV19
CASRAGAEQYF
TGTGCCAGTAGGGCAGGGGCCGAGCAGTACTTC
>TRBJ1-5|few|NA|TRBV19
CASSMDRKDQPQHF
TGTGCCAGTAGTATGGACAGAAAGGATCAGCCCCAGCATTTT
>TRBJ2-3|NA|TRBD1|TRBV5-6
CASSLGAPGGTDTQYF
TGTGCCAGCAGCCTGGGGGCCCCAGGGGGAACAGATACGCAGTATTTT
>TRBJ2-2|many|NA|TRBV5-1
CASSLGTLNTGELFF
TGCGCCAGCAGCTTGGGCACTCTTAACACCGGGGAGCTGTTTTTT
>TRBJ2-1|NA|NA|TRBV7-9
CASSLGGLGNEQFF
TGTGCCAGCAGCTTAGGGGGACTTGGGAATGAGCAGTTCTTC
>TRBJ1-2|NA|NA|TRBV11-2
CASSFTGTNYGYTF
TGTGCCAGCAGCTTTACGGGAACTAACTATGGCTACACCTTC
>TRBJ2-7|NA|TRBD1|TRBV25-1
CASRPGQGYEQYF
TGTGCCAGCAGACCAGGACAGGGCTACGAGCAGTACTTC
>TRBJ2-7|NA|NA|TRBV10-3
CAIRPGDSSYEQYF
TGTGCCATCAGACCCGGTGACAGCTCCTACGAGCAGTACTTC
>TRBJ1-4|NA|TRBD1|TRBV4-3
CASSQEVQGGTNEKLFF
TGCGCCAGCAGCCAAGAAGTACAGGGGGGGACTAATGAAAAACTGTTTTTT
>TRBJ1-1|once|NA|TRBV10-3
CAISGGTEAFF
TGTGCCATCAGCGGGGGTACTGAAGCTTTCTTT
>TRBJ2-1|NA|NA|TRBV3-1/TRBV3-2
CASSQELSSYNEQFF
TGTGCCAGCAGCCAAGAACTAAGCTCCTACAATGAGCAGTTCTTC
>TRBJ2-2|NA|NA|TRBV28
CASSPSGSATGELFF
TGTGCCAGCAGTCCCTCCGGTAGCGCCACCGGGGAGCTGTTTTTT
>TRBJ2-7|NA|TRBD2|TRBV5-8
CASSLTSGRVEQYF
TGTGCCAGCAGCTTGACTAGCGGGAGGGTCGAGCAGTACTTC
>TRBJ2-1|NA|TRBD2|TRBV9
CASSESIQTGTSGNRVYNEQFF
TGTGCCAGCAGCGAATCCATTCAGACTGGGACTAGCGGGAACCGTGTGTACAATGAGCAGTTCTTC
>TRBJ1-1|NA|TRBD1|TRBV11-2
CASSSVRGYRGRSTEAFF
TGTGCCAGCAGCTCCGTTAGAGGGTACAGGGGGCGATCCACTGAAGCTTTCTTT
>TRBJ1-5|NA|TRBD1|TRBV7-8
CASSTGVNQPQHF
TGTGCCAGCAGCACAGGGGTCAATCAGCCCCAGCATTTT
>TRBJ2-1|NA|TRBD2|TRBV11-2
CASSFTSGIYNEQFF
TGTGCCAGCAGCTTTACTAGCGGCATTTACAATGAGCAGTTCTTC
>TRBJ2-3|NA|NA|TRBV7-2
CASSFGRTSTDTQYF
TGTGCCAGCAGCTTCGGACGGACTAGCACAGATACGCAGTATTTT
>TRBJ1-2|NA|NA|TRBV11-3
CASSLHPQCGYTF
TGTGCCAGCAGCCTTCACCCACAGTGCGGCTACACCTTC